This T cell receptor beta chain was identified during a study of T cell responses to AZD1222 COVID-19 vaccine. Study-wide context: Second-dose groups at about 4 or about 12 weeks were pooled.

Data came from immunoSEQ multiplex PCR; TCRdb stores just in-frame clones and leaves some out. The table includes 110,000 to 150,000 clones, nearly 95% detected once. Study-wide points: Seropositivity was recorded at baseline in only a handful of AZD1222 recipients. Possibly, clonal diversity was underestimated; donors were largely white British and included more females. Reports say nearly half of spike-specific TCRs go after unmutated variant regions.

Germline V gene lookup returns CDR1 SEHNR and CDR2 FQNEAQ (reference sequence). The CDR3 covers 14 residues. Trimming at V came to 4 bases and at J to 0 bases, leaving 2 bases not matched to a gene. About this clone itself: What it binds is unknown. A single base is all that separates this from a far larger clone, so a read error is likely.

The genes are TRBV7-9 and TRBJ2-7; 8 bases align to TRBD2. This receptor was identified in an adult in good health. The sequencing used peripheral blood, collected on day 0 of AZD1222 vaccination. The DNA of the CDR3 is TGTGCCAGCAGCTCGAGCGGGAGCTCCTACGAGCAGTACTTC. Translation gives CASSSSGSSYEQYF.